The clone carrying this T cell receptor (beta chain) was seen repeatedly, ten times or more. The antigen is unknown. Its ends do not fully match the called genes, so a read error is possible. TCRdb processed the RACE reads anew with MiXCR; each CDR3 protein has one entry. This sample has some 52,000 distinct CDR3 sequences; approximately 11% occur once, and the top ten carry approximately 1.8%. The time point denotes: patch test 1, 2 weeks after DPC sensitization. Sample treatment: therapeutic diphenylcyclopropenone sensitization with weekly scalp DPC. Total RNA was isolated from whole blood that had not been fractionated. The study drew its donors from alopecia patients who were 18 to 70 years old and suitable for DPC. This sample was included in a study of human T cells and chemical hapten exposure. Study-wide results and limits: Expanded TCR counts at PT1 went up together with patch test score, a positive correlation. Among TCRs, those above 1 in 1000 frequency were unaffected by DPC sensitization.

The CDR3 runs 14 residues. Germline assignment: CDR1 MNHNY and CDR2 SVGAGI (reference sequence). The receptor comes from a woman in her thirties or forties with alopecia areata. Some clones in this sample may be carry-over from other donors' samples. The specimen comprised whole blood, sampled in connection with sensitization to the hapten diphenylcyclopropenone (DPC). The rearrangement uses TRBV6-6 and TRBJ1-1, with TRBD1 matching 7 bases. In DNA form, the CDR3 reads TGCGCCAGCAGCTTGGACAGGCAGAACACTGAAGCTTTCTTT. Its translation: CASSLDRQNTEAFF.